What follows are 22 T cell receptor beta chains derived from one specimen sequenced in a study of neoadjuvant anti-PD-1 for oral cavity cancer. This table comes from immunoSEQ multiplex PCR, and its TCRdb copy is limited to in-frame clones, with some not included. Found here are 55,000 to 75,000 clones, about 90% of them singletons; the top ten hold 2.5% to 3%. Time point defined: after neoadjuvant nivolumab, at surgical resection. The material was PBMCs, obtained after nivolumab (anti-PD-1) treatment. The receptors come from a person aged 40-85 years with oral cavity squamous cell carcinoma.

The chain links TRBV4-1 to TRBJ2-1, with D perhaps assigned TRBD1 or TRBD2 (5 bases each). The CDR3 contains 15 residues. Trimming pared 1 base from V and 5 bases from J, leaving 12 bases between. Looked up from germline, CDR1 is MGHRA and CDR2 is YSYEKL. CDR3 in amino acids: CASSQGGTINNEQFF. CDR3 nucleotides: TGCGCCAGCAGCCAAGGTGGGACGATTAACAATGAGCAGTTCTTC.

V and J are TRBV11-2 and TRBJ2-7; D may be TRBD1 (6 bases). The CDR3 runs to 14 residues. Germline assignment: CDR1 SGHAT and CDR2 FQNNGV. V gave up 7 bases and J gave up 0 bases, with 13 bases separating them. CDR3 amino acids: CASTPIRGSYEQYF. The CDR3 DNA reads as TGTGCCAGCACCCCGATCAGGGGCTCCTACGAGCAGTACTTC.

This sequence joins TRBV5-6 and TRBJ1-5, with D unresolved. Deletions cut 3 bases from V and 0 bases from J, with 7 bases between. This CDR3 comprises 14 residues. Germline values: CDR1 SGHDT, CDR2 YYEEEE. CDR3 sequence: CASSWSPSNQPQHF. CDR3 nucleotides: TGTGCCAGCAGCTGGAGCCCTAGCAATCAGCCCCAGCATTTT.

The rearrangement uses TRBV19 and TRBJ1-1, with 9 bases fitting TRBD1. The germline V gene encodes CDR1 LNHDA and CDR2 SQIVND (reference sequence). The CDR3 loop spans 15 amino acids. V was pared by 3 bases and J by 5 bases, with 7 bases of the junction left unmatched. CDR3 nucleotides: TGTGCCAGTAGTATTATCGAGACAGGGGGGACTGAAGCTTTCTTT. It codes for CASSIIETGGTEAFF.

The chain has TRBV4-1 and TRBJ2-3, with D maybe TRBD2 (6 bases). Germline assignment: CDR1 MGHRA and CDR2 YSYEKL. Trimming stripped 2 bases from V and 1 base from J, with 16 bases between. The CDR3 consists of 17 residues. The CDR3 sequence is CASSQIGREKGTDTQYF. DNA of the CDR3: TGCGCCAGCAGCCAAATAGGTCGGGAGAAAGGCACAGATACGCAGTATTTT.

Written as DNA, the CDR3 is TGCGCCAGCAGCCTAAGCGCCTCATTTCGGTGGGACACTGAAGCTTTCTTT. Its protein is CASSLSASFRWDTEAFF. The V gene is TRBV4-1, the J gene TRBJ1-1; no reliable D call. The CDR3 is made up of 17 amino acids. V was pared by 4 bases and J by 3 bases, with 21 bases between. Germline loops: CDR1 MGHRA, CDR2 YSYEKL.

The rearrangement uses TRBV2 and TRBJ2-2; D not certain. The germline gives CDR1 SNHLY, CDR2 FYNNEI. There are 13 residues in the CDR3. V dropped 4 bases and J dropped 4 bases, with 7 bases sitting between them. CDR3: CASSGTSTGELFF. In DNA form, the CDR3 reads TGTGCCAGCAGTGGAACTTCCACCGGGGAGCTGTTTTTT.

This chain joins TRBV9 and TRBJ2-5; 9 nucleotides agree with TRBD1. The V segment lost 4 bases and the J segment 5 bases; nucleotides outside the gene matches: 6. Germline V gives CDR1 SGDLS, CDR2 YYNGEE. The CDR3 spans 14 residues. CDR3 nucleotide sequence: TGTGCCAGCAGCCGCGGACAGGGGTCGGAGACCCAGTACTTC. Translating gives CASSRGQGSETQYF.

The chain combines TRBV4-1 with TRBJ1-1; D uncertain. Germline lookup yields CDR1 MGHRA and CDR2 YSYEKL. The germline V and J ends were trimmed by 0 bases and 1 base, with 9 bases remaining between them. The CDR3 is 15 amino acids. CDR3 nucleotide sequence: TGCGCCAGCAGCCAAGAAATAGGGAGGAACACTGAAGCTTTCTTT. The encoded protein is CASSQEIGRNTEAFF.

The chain recombines TRBV5-1 with TRBJ2-7; 8 nucleotides match TRBD2. Germline V gives CDR1 SGHRS, CDR2 YFSETQ. There are 16 residues in the CDR3. V was clipped by 1 base and J by 4 bases; unmatched bases: 10. DNA of the CDR3: TGCGCCAGCAGCTTGCTGTCCAGCGGGAGTCCTTACGAGCAGTACTTC. Its translation is CASSLLSSGSPYEQYF.

The chain employs TRBV16 and TRBJ1-1; 7 positions agree with TRBD1. The CDR3 length is 15 residues. Germline V CDR1 and CDR2: KGHSY, FQNENV. The V gene end was trimmed by 0 bases and the J gene end by 4 bases; junction bases not matched to a gene: 5. CDR3 bases: TGTGCCAGCAGCCAATCCGGGCCAGGGGGCACTGAAGCTTTCTTT. Translation: CASSQSGPGGTEAFF.

This clone was found a few times. This rearrangement joins TRBV2 to TRBJ2-3, with 7 positions matching TRBD1. Germline V gene sequence: CDR1 SNHLY, CDR2 FYNNEI. The CDR3 runs to 14 residues. Trimming cost V 8 bases and J 0 bases; bases outside gene matches: 5. This chain's CDR3 is CASARDSSTDTQYF. In DNA, the CDR3 is TGTGCCAGCGCCCGGGACAGTAGCACAGATACGCAGTATTTT.

The chain couples TRBV6-1 to TRBJ1-5; TRBD1 agrees at 9 bases. CDR3 length: 16 residues. The germline V gene encodes CDR1 MNHNS and CDR2 SASEGT. Trimming took 6 bases from V and 5 from J; bases not matched to a gene: 11. The CDR3 region has the DNA TGTGCCAGCAGAGAACAGGGGGCTGATTTCTATCAGCCCCAGCATTTT. Its translation: CASREQGADFYQPQHF.

This clone was detected only a few times. This chain links TRBV9 with TRBJ1-5, with D unclear. V lost 0 bases and J lost 2, with 9 bases in between. This CDR3 comprises 15 residues. Looked up from germline, CDR1 is SGDLS and CDR2 is YYNGEE. The chain's CDR3 is CASSVASEGNQPQHF. The CDR3 DNA follows: TGTGCCAGCAGCGTAGCCAGTGAGGGCAATCAGCCCCAGCATTTT.

The chain is built from TRBV5-1 and TRBJ1-2; 7 nucleotides agree with TRBD1. The junction had 7 bases not matched to a gene; V was cut back by 3 bases and J by 5 bases. The length of the CDR3 is 14 residues. Germline lookup yields CDR1 SGHRS and CDR2 YFSETQ. Here the CDR3 DNA reads TGCGCCAGCAGCTCAGGACAGGAGGGTTATGGCTACACCTTC. Residues: CASSSGQEGYGYTF.

This chain connects TRBV23-1 to TRBJ1-5, with D possibly TRBD1 on 6 matching bases. TRBV23-1 is reported as an ORF; its role is uncertain. The CDR3 contains 18 residues. The germline V and J ends were trimmed by 4 bases and 5 bases, with 24 bases remaining between them. CDR3 coding DNA: TGCGCCAGCAGTCCGAAATTACCGGGACAACCCTTTTATCAGCCCCAGCATTTT. Amino acid sequence: CASSPKLPGQPFYQPQHF.

To note about this clone: This sample includes further DNA sequences coding for the same CDR3. This rearrangement joins TRBV7-9 to TRBJ1-2; D ambiguous. The CDR3 runs 15 residues. V was trimmed by 1 base and J by 0 bases, leaving 9 bases between them. Germline lookup yields CDR1 SEHNR and CDR2 FQNEAQ (reference sequence). The CDR3 bases are TGTGCCAGCAGCTTAGATCGGCAAGCTAACTATGGCTACACCTTC. Translated: CASSLDRQANYGYTF.

The genes are TRBV30 and TRBJ1-5, with D possibly being TRBD1 (5 bases). The ends were cut back, 5 bases at V and 6 bases at J, with 11 bases in the middle. Germline V lookup: CDR1 GTSNPN, CDR2 SVGIG (reference sequence). The CDR3 runs to 12 residues. The CDR3 sequence: CAWSEGSQPQHF. Written as DNA, the CDR3 is TGTGCCTGGTCGGAGGGGAGTCAGCCCCAGCATTTT.

The rearrangement links TRBV11-2 to TRBJ1-5, with TRBD1 as a possible D gene (6 bases). The CDR3 runs 17 residues. Looked up from germline, CDR1 is SGHAT and CDR2 is FQNNGV. V was clipped by 0 bases and J by 3 bases, with 15 bases between them. The CDR3 reads CASSLDLVRGANQPQHF. In DNA, the CDR3 is TGTGCCAGCAGCTTAGATCTCGTCAGGGGAGCCAATCAGCCCCAGCATTTT. Based on the CDR3 plus reference TRBV11-2 and TRBJ1-5, the full variable domain is EAGVAQSPRYKIIEKRQSVAFWCNPISGHATLYWYQQILGQGPKLLIQFQNNGVVDDSQLPKDRFSAERLKGVDSTLKIQPAKLEDSAVYLCASSLDLVRGANQPQHFGDGTRLSIL.

The V and J genes are TRBV9 and TRBJ2-1, with TRBD1 as a possible D gene (6 bases). Germline V gene lookup returns CDR1 SGDLS and CDR2 YYNGEE. The CDR3 runs to 16 residues. Trimming took off 3 bases at V and 2 bases at J, with 15 bases between the two ends. This CDR3 reads CASSAPPGQTYNEQFF. CDR3 bases: TGTGCCAGCAGCGCGCCCCCGGGACAAACCTACAATGAGCAGTTCTTC.

V gene TRBV11-3 combines with J gene TRBJ2-2; 7 bases line up with TRBD1. V shed 11 bases, J shed 6 bases, and the junction held 6 bases outside the gene matches. Germline V gene sequence: CDR1 SGHNT, CDR2 YENEEA. The CDR3 is 12 amino acids. CDR3 sequence (DNA): TGTGCCTCAGCGACAGGGCCCGGGGAGCTGTTTTTT. It is translated as CASATGPGELFF. The variable domain in full, completed from reference TRBV11-3 and TRBJ2-2, reads EAGVVQSPRYKIIEKKQPVAFWCNPISGHNTLYWYLQNLGQGPELLIRYENEEAVDDSQLPKDRFSAERLKGVDSTLKIQPAELGDSAVYLCASATGPGELFFGEGSRLTVL.

This chain's CDR3 is CASSLGSTGSYNEQFF. For the CDR3, the DNA is TGCGCCAGCAGCTTGGGTAGTACGGGGTCCTACAATGAGCAGTTCTTC. The rearrangement links TRBV5-1 to TRBJ2-1; D perhaps matches TRBD2 (5 bases). V lost 0 bases, J lost 1 base, and 11 bases lay in between. Germline V CDR1 and CDR2: SGHRS, YFSETQ. The CDR3 consists of 16 residues.